These 14 T cell receptor beta chains were all obtained from the same sample, sequenced in a study of blood T cell repertoires in COVID-19. This table comes from immunoSEQ multiplex PCR, and its TCRdb copy is limited to in-frame clones, with some not included. The sample holds 150,000 to 200,000 clones; around 80% are singletons and the top ten take around 2.8%. The sequencing input was peripheral blood. The receptors stem from a woman older than 75 with active or convalescent COVID-19.

Points on this clone: With only one base between it and a far larger clone, this is likely a read error. In nucleotides, the CDR3 is TGTGCCAGCGGGACAGGGGGCGACACTGAAGCTTTCTTT. It yields the protein CASGTGGDTEAFF. V and J are TRBV11-1 and TRBJ1-1, with 12 bases matching TRBD1. Germline CDR1 and CDR2: SGHAT and FQDESV (reference sequence). The CDR3 sequence is 13 residues long. V dropped 8 bases and J dropped 3; count of bases not matched to a gene: 1.

The chain employs TRBV5-1 and TRBJ2-5; a possible D gene is TRBD1 (6 bases). This CDR3 comprises 14 residues. The germline V gene has CDR1 SGHRS and CDR2 YFSETQ. V lost 4 bases and J 4 bases, leaving 14 bases between the germline ends. DNA for the CDR3: TGCGCCAGCAGCATTGACAGGTGGGGAGAGACCCAGTACTTC. It specifies CASSIDRWGETQYF.

The gene calls are TRBV9 and TRBJ2-7, with a tentative D call TRBD1 (6 bases). Trimming pared 5 bases from V and 0 bases from J, leaving 15 bases between. Germline V gene sequence: CDR1 SGDLS, CDR2 YYNGEE. The CDR3 spans 15 residues. Here the CDR3 DNA reads TGTGCCAGCAGTACAGGACAGTCCATCTCCTACGAGCAGTACTTC. This sequence encodes CASSTGQSISYEQYF.

The CDR3 DNA follows: TGTGCCAGCAGTCCCCCGCTAGCTGTAGCCTACGAGCAGTACTTC. Protein: CASSPPLAVAYEQYF. The rearrangement links TRBV28 to TRBJ2-7, with D tentatively TRBD2 (5 bases). Germline lookup yields CDR1 MDHEN and CDR2 SYDVKM. This CDR3 region has 15 residues. V lost 5 bases to trimming and J lost 2 bases, with 16 bases between them.

A few counts support this clone. V usage is TRBV30 and J usage is TRBJ1-5; TRBD1 might be the D (5 bases). CDR1 is GTSNPN and CDR2 is SVGIG in the germline V gene (reference sequence). The CDR3 is 14 residues long. The germline V and J ends were trimmed by 0 bases and 0 bases, with 6 bases remaining between them. CDR3 DNA sequence: TGTGCCTGGAGTGTAGGACATAGCAATCAGCCCCAGCATTTT. This sequence encodes CAWSVGHSNQPQHF.

J is TRBJ2-3 and V is TRBV30; D unresolved. CDR1 GTSNPN and CDR2 SVGIG come from the germline V gene (reference sequence). The V and J ends lost 2 bases and 4 bases respectively, with 13 bases between them. CDR3 length equals 14 residues. CDR3 protein: CAWSPTNLPDTQYF. CDR3 in DNA: TGTGCCTGGAGTCCCACTAACCTTCCAGATACGCAGTATTTT.

The rearrangement links TRBV7-3 to TRBJ1-1; 10 bases line up with TRBD1. The CDR3 runs 17 residues. The V gene end was trimmed by 5 bases and the J gene end by 0 bases; junction bases not matched to a gene: 9. Per germline, CDR1 SGHTA and CDR2 FQGTGA. In DNA, the CDR3 is TGTGCCAGCAGCACGACAGGGGGCCCTACCATGAACACTGAAGCTTTCTTT. Translation: CASSTTGGPTMNTEAFF.

This chain uses TRBV3-1 (or the pseudogene TRBV3-2) with TRBJ1-4; 11 bases match TRBD1. Unmatched junction bases numbered 10, after V lost 0 bases and J lost 10 bases. This CDR3 has 17 residues. The germline V gene encodes CDR1 LGHDT and CDR2 YNNKEL (reference sequence). The CDR3 here is CASSQEGTGGLLGKLFF. The CDR3 DNA reads as TGTGCCAGCAGCCAAGAGGGGACAGGGGGACTCCTAGGAAAACTGTTTTTT.

The CDR3, as DNA: TGTGCCAGCAGTCCCTGGACTAGCGGAAACAATGAGCAGTTCTTC. This sequence encodes CASSPWTSGNNEQFF. The gene calls are TRBV6-2 or TRBV6-3 and TRBJ2-1; TRBD2 matches at 10 bases. The CDR3 spans 15 residues. V dropped 5 bases and J dropped 5; count of bases not matched to a gene: 6. Germline CDR1 is MNHEY and CDR2 is SVGEGT.

CDR3 sequence reads: CASSQERGAVTQYF. In nucleotides, the CDR3 is TGCGCCAGCAGCCAAGAGCGGGGGGCGGTGACCCAGTACTTC. The chain has TRBV4-3 and TRBJ2-5, with 8 bases matching TRBD2. Germline-derived CDR1 and CDR2 are LGHNA and YSLEER. V dropped 0 bases and J dropped 7; count of bases not matched to a gene: 4. This CDR3 is 14 amino acids long.

This clone has a single count. The chain links TRBV7-8 to TRBJ2-7, with D perhaps matching TRBD1 (5 bases). CDR3 length: 13 residues. With 5 bases removed from V and 5 bases from J, the gap between germline ends came to 13 bases. Germline V gives CDR1 SGHVS, CDR2 FQNEAQ. CDR3 residues: CASSISGSNEQYF. The CDR3 region has the DNA TGTGCCAGCAGCATCTCAGGGTCGAACGAGCAGTACTTC.

V is TRBV6-5 and J is TRBJ1-2; D is possibly TRBD1 (6 bases). The CDR3 spans 13 residues. Germline CDR1 reads MNHEY; CDR2 reads SVGAGI. V was clipped by 6 bases and J by 4 bases, with 12 bases between them. CDR3 region: CASRSPGVYGYTF. CDR3 coding DNA: TGTGCCAGCAGAAGCCCAGGGGTCTATGGCTACACCTTC.

V is TRBV3-1 (or the pseudogene TRBV3-2) and J is TRBJ1-3; a weak D match, TRBD1 (6 bases). There are 14 residues in the CDR3. Deletions cut 4 bases from V and 0 bases from J, with 7 bases between. CDR1 and CDR2 from the germline V gene are LGHDT and YNNKEL (reference sequence). CDR3 bases: TGTGCCAGCAGCCCGGGACACTCTGGAAACACCATATATTTT. Translating it yields CASSPGHSGNTIYF.

This clone was observed a handful of times. This chain uses TRBV18 with TRBJ1-4; D is undetermined. The CDR3 covers 15 residues. From germline, CDR1 is KGHSH and CDR2 LQKENI. V was trimmed by 1 base and J by 4 bases, leaving 10 bases between them. CDR3 in DNA: TGTGCCAGCTCACCACGGGCAGGTGGTAATGAAAAACTGTTTTTT. Translation: CASSPRAGGNEKLFF.